One sample yielded the 26 T cell receptor beta chains listed below, sequenced in a study of T cells after yellow fever vaccination. TCRdb re-derived calls from the 5' RACE reads in MiXCR, one entry per CDR3 protein. The sample has around 400,000 distinct CDR3 sequences; approximately 10% are singletons. This specimen consisted of PBMCs, obtained on the day of the first yellow fever vaccination. The source is a man aged 18 to 30 who received the YFV17D yellow fever vaccine.

This clonotype came up a few times. This chain uses TRBV20-1 with TRBJ2-6; D unresolved. Trimming removed 4 bases from V and 2 bases from J, with 12 bases in between. CDR3 length: 15 residues. Germline CDR1 is DFQATT and CDR2 is SNEGSKA (reference sequence). As DNA, the CDR3 is TGCAGTGCTATCAACATCGGACCTGGGGCCAACGTCCTGACTTTC. Its protein is CSAINIGPGANVLTF.

The chain uses TRBV29-1 and TRBJ2-1; D may be TRBD2 (6 bases). V was clipped by 6 bases and J by 5 bases, with 14 bases between them. This CDR3 has 13 amino acids. In germline, CDR1 is SQVTM, CDR2 ANQGSEA. The CDR3: CSVGRDWNNEQFF. CDR3 DNA sequence: TGCAGCGTCGGGCGGGACTGGAACAATGAGCAGTTCTTC.

This clonotype turned up a few times. The J gene is TRBJ1-5, the V gene TRBV5-1, with a possible D match to TRBD1 (5 bases). V was shortened by 0 bases and J by 7 bases, with 8 bases between the two germline ends. The CDR3 spans 13 residues. The germline CDR1 and CDR2 sequences are SGHRS and YFSETQ. For the CDR3, the DNA is TGCGCCAGCAGCTTGGTAGGGGAACAGCCCCAGCATTTT. Its protein is CASSLVGEQPQHF.

V gene TRBV7-9 combines with J gene TRBJ2-7; tentatively, D is TRBD1 (5 bases). The germline V gene encodes CDR1 SEHNR and CDR2 FQNEAQ (reference sequence). V was clipped by 4 bases and J by 5 bases, with 21 bases between them. This CDR3 region has 16 residues. The chain's CDR3 is CASSSQAQGFLDEQYV. The CDR3 DNA is TGTGCCAGCAGCTCCCAGGCCCAGGGATTCTTGGACGAGCAGTACGTC.

A few counts support this clonotype. The chain recombines TRBV7-9 with TRBJ2-1; D not certain. With 5 bases removed from V and 10 bases from J, the gap between germline ends came to 12 bases. Germline V lookup: CDR1 SEHNR, CDR2 FQNEAQ (reference sequence). The CDR3 spans 12 residues. Written as DNA, the CDR3 is TGTGCCAGCAGCGCCACCCCTAAAGAGCAGTTCTTC. This codes for CASSATPKEQFF.

CDR3 residues: CASSFGIPDTQYF. The CDR3 nucleotides are TGTGCCAGCAGCTTTGGGATCCCAGATACGCAGTATTTT. This chain uses TRBV5-6 with TRBJ2-3; no definite D call. There are 13 residues in the CDR3. V was shortened by 2 bases and J by 4 bases, with 8 bases between the two germline ends. Germline loops: CDR1 SGHDT, CDR2 YYEEEE.

This clonotype was seen a few times. V gene TRBV7-2 combines with J gene TRBJ1-5; D is unresolved. Germline V lookup: CDR1 SGHTA, CDR2 FQGNSA. The CDR3 totals 16 residues. The V gene lost 2 bases and the J gene lost 3 bases, with 14 bases spanning the gap. The CDR3 reads CASSLFGEGSNQPQHF. The CDR3 bases are TGTGCCAGCAGCTTATTCGGCGAAGGATCCAATCAGCCCCAGCATTTT.

This clonotype has only a few counts. The gene calls are TRBV7-2 and TRBJ2-7; maybe TRBD1 (7 bases). The CDR3 is 14 residues long. Per the germline V gene, CDR1 is SGHTA and CDR2 is FQGNSA. The V gene lost 3 bases and the J gene lost 4 bases, with 13 bases spanning the gap. CDR3 residues: CASSFSRGEYEQYF. CDR3 nucleotides: TGTGCCAGCAGCTTTTCCAGGGGGGAGTACGAGCAGTACTTC.

This clonotype occurred many times. V is TRBV6-5 and J is TRBJ1-1; 7 nucleotides align to TRBD1. The CDR3 length is 13 residues. CDR1 is MNHEY and CDR2 is SVGAGI in the germline V gene. Trimming took 4 bases from V and 4 from J; bases not matched to a gene: 3. In nucleotides, the CDR3 is TGTGCCAGCAGTTTTAACAGGGGCACTGAAGCTTTCTTT. The encoded protein is CASSFNRGTEAFF.

This clonotype was detected ten times or more. The rearrangement uses TRBV5-1 and TRBJ2-7; the D is unclear. Looked up from germline, CDR1 is SGHRS and CDR2 is YFSETQ. This CDR3 is 14 amino acids long. Trimming left V 0 bases short and J 0 bases short, with 7 bases between. CDR3 in DNA: TGCGCCAGCAGCTTGGCAGTCAGCTCCTACGAGCAGTACTTC. Amino acid sequence: CASSLAVSSYEQYF.

This clonotype was seen repeatedly, ten times or more. The chain carries TRBV6-4 and TRBJ2-2; TRBD2 matches at 7 bases. V lost 2 bases, J lost 3 bases, and 0 bases stayed unmatched. The length of the CDR3 is 14 residues. Germline V gene sequence: CDR1 MRHNA, CDR2 SNTAGT. CDR3 coding DNA: TGTGCCAGCAGTGACAGCGGGGACACCGGGGAGCTGTTTTTT. It yields the protein CASSDSGDTGELFF.

The table lists this clonotype with many counts. The chain carries TRBV5-1 and TRBJ2-3, with D perhaps TRBD1 (6 bases). The CDR3 extends over 15 amino acids. Germline loops: CDR1 SGHRS, CDR2 YFSETQ. V was trimmed by 4 bases and J by 5 bases, leaving 17 bases between them. This chain's CDR3 is CASSESEGGEDTQYF. As DNA, the CDR3 is TGCGCCAGCAGCGAGTCAGAAGGGGGTGAAGATACGCAGTATTTT. Complete variable domain (other parts from reference TRBV5-1 and TRBJ2-3): KAGVTQTPRYLIKTRGQQVTLSCSPISGHRSVSWYQQTPGQGLQFLFEYFSETQRNKGNFPGRFSGRQFSNSRSEMNVSTLELGDSALYLCASSESEGGEDTQYFGPGTRLTVL.

This clonotype was recorded a few times. The V and J genes are TRBV5-1 and TRBJ2-5, with a tentative D call TRBD1 (6 bases). The germline CDR1 and CDR2 sequences are SGHRS and YFSETQ. This CDR3 is built from 15 residues. V lost 5 bases and J lost 2, with 16 bases in between. CDR3 sequence: CASRATGAPQETQYF. The CDR3 coding sequence is TGCGCCAGCAGAGCGACAGGAGCCCCTCAAGAGACCCAGTACTTC.

The table lists this clonotype with a few counts. V gene TRBV9 combines with J gene TRBJ1-4, with 9 bases fitting TRBD1. V dropped 4 bases and J dropped 7; count of bases not matched to a gene: 20. This CDR3 is 19 amino acids long. Per the germline V gene, CDR1 is SGDLS and CDR2 is YYNGEE. The CDR3 DNA is TGTGCCAGCAGCTCTCCGCGACAGGGGGGCTACCGAGTAGGTGAAAAACTGTTTTTT. Protein: CASSSPRQGGYRVGEKLFF. The complete variable domain, with remaining parts taken from reference TRBV9 and TRBJ1-4, reads DSGVTQTPKHLITATGQRVTLRCSPRSGDLSVYWYQQSLDQGLQFLIQYYNGEERAKGNILERFSAQQFPDLHSELNLSSLELGDSALYFCASSSPRQGGYRVGEKLFFGSGTQLSVL.

The chain employs TRBV12-3 or TRBV12-4 and TRBJ1-1, with D possibly TRBD1 on 5 matching bases. The CDR3 covers 14 residues. V lost 7 bases to trimming and J lost 4 bases, with 16 bases between them. CDR3 loop: CASTLGVLGTEAFF. CDR3 in DNA: TGTGCCAGCACCTTGGGGGTTTTGGGCACTGAAGCTTTCTTT.

The V call is TRBV20-1, the J call TRBJ2-1; TRBD1 matches at 7 bases. With 2 bases clipped from V and 2 bases from J, the junction kept 3 bases outside the gene matches. The CDR3 loop spans 14 amino acids. From germline, CDR1 is DFQATT and CDR2 SNEGSKA (reference sequence). CDR3 sequence reads: CSARRQGPYNEQFF. The CDR3 DNA is TGCAGTGCTAGAAGACAGGGCCCCTACAATGAGCAGTTCTTC.

This clonotype was detected ten times or more. The rearrangement uses TRBV15 and TRBJ2-7; D remains unclear. V lost 2 bases and J lost 4, with 9 bases in between. The CDR3 has 13 residues. The germline CDR1 and CDR2 sequences are LNHNV and YYDKDF (reference sequence). This CDR3 is CATSRLDEYEQYF. The CDR3 bases are TGTGCCACCAGCAGACTCGACGAGTACGAGCAGTACTTC.

The chain couples TRBV29-1 to TRBJ2-6, with D possibly being TRBD1 (6 bases). Germline loops: CDR1 SQVTM, CDR2 ANQGSEA. The V and J ends lost 6 bases and 3 bases respectively, with 15 bases between them. This CDR3 region has 15 residues. CDR3 nucleotides: TGCAGCGTGGCTAGGCAGGGGCTTGGGGCCAACGTCCTGACTTTC. It specifies CSVARQGLGANVLTF. The complete variable domain, with remaining parts taken from reference TRBV29-1 and TRBJ2-6, reads SAVISQKPSRDICQRGTSLTIQCQVDSQVTMMFWYRQQPGQSLTLIATANQGSEATYESGFVIDKFPISRPNLTFSTLTVSNMSPEDSSIYLCSVARQGLGANVLTFGAGSRLTVL.

The gene calls are TRBV27 and TRBJ1-1; 11 bases fit TRBD1. The germline CDR1 and CDR2 sequences are MNHEY and SMNVEV (reference sequence). This CDR3 contains 18 residues. Trimming took 5 bases from V and 0 from J; bases not matched to a gene: 11. The CDR3 nucleotides read TGTGCCAGCAGTCCGTCGGACAGGGGGCTTCCATTGAACACTGAAGCTTTCTTT. Translation gives CASSPSDRGLPLNTEAFF.

This clonotype turned up a few times. This chain joins TRBV2 and TRBJ2-7, with D hard to call. Germline V gene data show CDR1 as SNHLY and CDR2 as FYNNEI. Trimming cost V 6 bases and J 4 bases, with 10 bases left between them. The length of the CDR3 is 12 residues. DNA for the CDR3: TGTGCCAGCAGGCCAGTGGGATACGAGCAGTACTTC. This translates into CASRPVGYEQYF.

The J gene is TRBJ2-2, the V gene TRBV7-2; no reliable D call. Trimming stripped 4 bases from V and 6 bases from J, with 12 bases between. The germline V gene has CDR1 SGHTA and CDR2 FQGNSA. The CDR3 length is 14 residues. The CDR3 loop reads CASSYMGWSGELFF. CDR3 sequence (DNA): TGTGCCAGCAGCTACATGGGTTGGTCCGGGGAGCTGTTTTTT.

This clonotype showed up just a few times. The CDR3 coding sequence is TGCGCCAGCAGTGACGCGATCCAAGAGACCCAGTACTTC. Encoded protein: CASSDAIQETQYF. The chain couples TRBV10-1 to TRBJ2-5, with D hard to call. Germline CDR1 and CDR2: WNHNN and SYGVQD (reference sequence). Trimming removed 3 bases at V and 1 base at J, with 6 bases between. The CDR3 spans 13 residues.

This sequence joins TRBV20-1 and TRBJ2-1, with 8 bases fitting TRBD2. Germline V gives CDR1 DFQATT, CDR2 SNEGSKA (reference sequence). V dropped 5 bases and J dropped 6; count of bases not matched to a gene: 3. The length of the CDR3 is 12 residues. CDR3 DNA sequence: TGCAGTGCTCGCAGCGGGGGCAATGAGCAGTTCTTC. It specifies CSARSGGNEQFF.

This chain uses TRBV12-3 or TRBV12-4 with TRBJ2-5, with 10 bases identical to TRBD1. With 4 bases clipped from V and 7 bases from J, the junction kept 12 bases outside the gene matches. The CDR3 is 16 amino acids. The CDR3 reads CASSYLGTGVQGTQYF. CDR3 coding DNA: TGTGCCAGCAGTTATCTTGGGACAGGGGTCCAGGGGACCCAGTACTTC.

V and J are TRBV4-3 and TRBJ1-2; possibly TRBD1 for D (6 bases). Germline values: CDR1 LGHNA, CDR2 YSLEER. The CDR3 extends over 14 amino acids. The V and J ends lost 0 bases and 4 bases respectively, with 9 bases between them. The CDR3 loop reads CASSQDRQAYGYTF. CDR3 nucleotide sequence: TGCGCCAGCAGCCAAGATCGACAGGCCTATGGCTACACCTTC.

This clonotype was counted only a few times. The chain combines TRBV10-3 with TRBJ2-7, with D tentatively TRBD2 (6 bases). The V end lost 7 bases, the J end lost 0 bases, and 19 bases lay between the germline ends. Germline lookup yields CDR1 ENHRY and CDR2 SYGVKD. CDR3 length equals 16 residues. CDR3 nucleotide sequence: TGTGCCATCAACCGGGGGTATGGGCAATACTCCTACGAGCAGTACGTC. Encoded protein: CAINRGYGQYSYEQYV.